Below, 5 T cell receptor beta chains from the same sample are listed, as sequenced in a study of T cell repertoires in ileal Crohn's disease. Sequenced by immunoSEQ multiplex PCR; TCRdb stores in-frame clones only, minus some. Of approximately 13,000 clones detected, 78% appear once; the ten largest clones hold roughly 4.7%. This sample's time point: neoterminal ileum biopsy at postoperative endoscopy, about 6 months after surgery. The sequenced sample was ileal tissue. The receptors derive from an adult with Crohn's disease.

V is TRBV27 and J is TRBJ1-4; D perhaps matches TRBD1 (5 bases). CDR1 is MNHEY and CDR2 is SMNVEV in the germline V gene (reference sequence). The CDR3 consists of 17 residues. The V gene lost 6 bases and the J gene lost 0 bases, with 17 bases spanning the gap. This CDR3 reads CASRSRSGGATNEKLFF. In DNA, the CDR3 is TGTGCCAGCAGGTCCCGGTCGGGGGGAGCAACTAATGAAAAACTGTTTTTT.

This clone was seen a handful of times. The DNA for the CDR3 is TGTGCCAGTAGTAAGACCTTGGGGAGGGCGGATTCACCCCTCCACTTT. It codes for CASSKTLGRADSPLHF. V is TRBV19 and J is TRBJ1-6, with no clear D. Trimming pared 4 bases from V and 8 bases from J, leaving 18 bases between. The CDR3 has 16 amino acids. Germline CDR1 is LNHDA and CDR2 is SQIVND (reference sequence).

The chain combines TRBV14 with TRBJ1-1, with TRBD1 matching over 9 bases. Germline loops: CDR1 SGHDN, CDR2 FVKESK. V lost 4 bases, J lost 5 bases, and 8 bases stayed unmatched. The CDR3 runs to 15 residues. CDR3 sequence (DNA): TGTGCCAGCAGCCGCCTCGGGACAGGGTTGACTGAAGCTTTCTTT. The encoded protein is CASSRLGTGLTEAFF.

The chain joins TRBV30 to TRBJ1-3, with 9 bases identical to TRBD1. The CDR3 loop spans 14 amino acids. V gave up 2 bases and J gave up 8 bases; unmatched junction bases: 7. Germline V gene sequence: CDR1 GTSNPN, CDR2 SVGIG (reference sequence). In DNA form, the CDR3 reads TGTGCCTGGAGTTCCGACAGGGGGATTTACACCATATATTTT. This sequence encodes CAWSSDRGIYTIYF.

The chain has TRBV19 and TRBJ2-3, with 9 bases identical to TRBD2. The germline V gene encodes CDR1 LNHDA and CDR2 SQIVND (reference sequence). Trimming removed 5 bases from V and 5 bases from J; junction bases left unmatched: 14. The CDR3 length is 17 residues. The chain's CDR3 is CASSGGSVAGARDTQYF. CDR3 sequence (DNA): TGTGCCAGTAGTGGGGGCTCGGTAGCGGGAGCTAGAGATACGCAGTATTTT.